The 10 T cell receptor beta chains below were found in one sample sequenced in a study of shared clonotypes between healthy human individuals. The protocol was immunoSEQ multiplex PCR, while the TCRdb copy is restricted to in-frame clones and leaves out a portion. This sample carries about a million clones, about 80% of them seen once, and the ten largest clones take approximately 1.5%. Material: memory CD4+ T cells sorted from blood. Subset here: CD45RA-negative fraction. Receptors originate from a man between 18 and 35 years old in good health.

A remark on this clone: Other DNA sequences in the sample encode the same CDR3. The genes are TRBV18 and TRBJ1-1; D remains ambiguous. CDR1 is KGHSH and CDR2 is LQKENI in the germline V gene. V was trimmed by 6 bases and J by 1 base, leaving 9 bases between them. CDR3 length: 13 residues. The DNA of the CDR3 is TGTGCCAGCTCGCGGCAGGAGAACACTGAAGCTTTCTTT. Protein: CASSRQENTEAFF.

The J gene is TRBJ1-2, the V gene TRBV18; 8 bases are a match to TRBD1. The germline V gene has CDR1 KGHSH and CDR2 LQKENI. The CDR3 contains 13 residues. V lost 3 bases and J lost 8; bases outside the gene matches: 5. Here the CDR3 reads CASSPQGARGYTF. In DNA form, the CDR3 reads TGTGCCAGCTCACCCCAGGGGGCGAGAGGCTACACCTTC.

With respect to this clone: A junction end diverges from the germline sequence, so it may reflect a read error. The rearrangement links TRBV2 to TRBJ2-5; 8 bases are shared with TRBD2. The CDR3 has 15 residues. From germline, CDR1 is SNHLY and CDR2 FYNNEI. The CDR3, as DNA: TGTGCCAGCAGTAAAGCGGGGGCTTCCCAAGAGACCCAGTACTTC. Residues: CASSKAGASQETQYF.

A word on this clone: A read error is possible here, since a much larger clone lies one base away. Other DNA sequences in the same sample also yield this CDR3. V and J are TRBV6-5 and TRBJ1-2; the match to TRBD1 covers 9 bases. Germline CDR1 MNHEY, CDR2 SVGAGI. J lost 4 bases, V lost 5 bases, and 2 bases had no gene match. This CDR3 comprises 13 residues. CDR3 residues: CASSPDRGYGYTF. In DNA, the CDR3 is TGTGCCAGCAGTCCGGACAGGGGCTATGGCTACACCTTC.

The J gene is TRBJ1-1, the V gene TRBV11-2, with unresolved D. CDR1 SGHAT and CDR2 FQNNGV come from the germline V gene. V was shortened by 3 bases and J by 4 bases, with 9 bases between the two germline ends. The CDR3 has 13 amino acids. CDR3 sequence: CASSFGRTTEAFF. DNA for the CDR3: TGTGCCAGCAGCTTCGGCAGGACCACTGAAGCTTTCTTT.

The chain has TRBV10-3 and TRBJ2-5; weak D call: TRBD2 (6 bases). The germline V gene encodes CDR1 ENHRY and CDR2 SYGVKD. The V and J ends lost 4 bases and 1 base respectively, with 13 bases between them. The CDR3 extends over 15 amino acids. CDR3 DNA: TGTGCCATCAGTGGTTTCGGGAGCATCCAAGAGACCCAGTACTTC. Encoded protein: CAISGFGSIQETQYF.

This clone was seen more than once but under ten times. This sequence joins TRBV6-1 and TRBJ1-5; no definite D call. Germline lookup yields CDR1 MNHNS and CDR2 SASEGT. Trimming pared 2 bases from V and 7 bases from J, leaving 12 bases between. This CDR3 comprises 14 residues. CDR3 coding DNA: TGTGCCAGCAGTGAAATCATTGACACGCAGCCCCAGCATTTT. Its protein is CASSEIIDTQPQHF.

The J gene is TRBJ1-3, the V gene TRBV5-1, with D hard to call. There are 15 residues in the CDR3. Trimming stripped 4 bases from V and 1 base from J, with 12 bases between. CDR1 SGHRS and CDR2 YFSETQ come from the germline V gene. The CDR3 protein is CASSVSSLSGNTIYF. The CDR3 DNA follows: TGCGCCAGCAGCGTCTCTTCGCTTTCTGGAAACACCATATATTTT.

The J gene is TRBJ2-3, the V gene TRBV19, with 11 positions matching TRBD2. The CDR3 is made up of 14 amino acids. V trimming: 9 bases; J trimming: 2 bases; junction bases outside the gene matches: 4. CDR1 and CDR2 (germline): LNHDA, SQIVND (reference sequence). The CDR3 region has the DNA TGTGCCAGCGGGACTAGCGGTTACACAGATACGCAGTATTTT. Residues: CASGTSGYTDTQYF.

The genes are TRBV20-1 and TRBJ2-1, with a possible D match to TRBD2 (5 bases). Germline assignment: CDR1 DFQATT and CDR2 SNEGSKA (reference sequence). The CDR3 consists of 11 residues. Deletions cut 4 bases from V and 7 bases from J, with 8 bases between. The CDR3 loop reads CSATRGNEQFF. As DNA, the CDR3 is TGCAGTGCTACACGAGGGAATGAGCAGTTCTTC.